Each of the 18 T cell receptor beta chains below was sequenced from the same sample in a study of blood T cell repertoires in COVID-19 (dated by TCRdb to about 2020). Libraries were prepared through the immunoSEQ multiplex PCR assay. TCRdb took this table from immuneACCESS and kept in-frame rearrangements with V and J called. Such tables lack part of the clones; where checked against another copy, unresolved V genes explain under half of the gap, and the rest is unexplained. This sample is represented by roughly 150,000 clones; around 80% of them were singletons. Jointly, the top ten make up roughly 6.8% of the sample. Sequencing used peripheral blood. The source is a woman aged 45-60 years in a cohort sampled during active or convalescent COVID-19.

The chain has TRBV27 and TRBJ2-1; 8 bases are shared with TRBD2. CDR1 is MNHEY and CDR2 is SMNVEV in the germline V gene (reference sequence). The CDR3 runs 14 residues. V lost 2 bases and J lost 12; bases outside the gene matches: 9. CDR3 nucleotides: TGTGCCAGCAGTTTACCGGGGGGGCCTGGTCGGCAGTTCTTC. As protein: CASSLPGGPGRQFF.

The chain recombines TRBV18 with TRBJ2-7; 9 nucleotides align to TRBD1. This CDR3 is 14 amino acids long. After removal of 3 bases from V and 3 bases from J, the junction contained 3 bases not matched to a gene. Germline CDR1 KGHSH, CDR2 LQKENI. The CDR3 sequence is CASSPRDRVYEQYF. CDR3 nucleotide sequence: TGTGCCAGCTCACCCCGGGACAGGGTCTACGAGCAGTACTTC.

CDR3 protein: CAISESWGGNYGYTF. The CDR3 nucleotides read TGTGCCATCAGTGAGTCCTGGGGGGGTAACTATGGCTACACCTTC. This sequence joins TRBV10-3 and TRBJ1-2; the D gene is possibly TRBD1 (5 bases). The CDR3 sequence is 15 residues long. The V end was cut by 0 bases, the J end by 1 base, with 9 bases between. Per germline, CDR1 ENHRY and CDR2 SYGVKD.

The CDR3 DNA follows: TGTGCCAGCTCACCAGGGAGAGGCTATCGCACTGAAGCTTTCTTT. As protein: CASSPGRGYRTEAFF. The V and J genes are TRBV18 and TRBJ1-1, with unresolved D. Germline CDR1 KGHSH, CDR2 LQKENI. V lost 2 bases and J 4 bases, leaving 14 bases between the germline ends. CDR3 size: 15 residues.

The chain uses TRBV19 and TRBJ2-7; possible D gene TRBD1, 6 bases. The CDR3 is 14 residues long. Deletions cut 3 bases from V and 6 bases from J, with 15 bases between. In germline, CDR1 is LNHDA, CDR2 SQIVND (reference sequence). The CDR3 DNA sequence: TGTGCCAGTAGTATTGATTGGGACATCGGCGAGCAGTACTTC. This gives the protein CASSIDWDIGEQYF.

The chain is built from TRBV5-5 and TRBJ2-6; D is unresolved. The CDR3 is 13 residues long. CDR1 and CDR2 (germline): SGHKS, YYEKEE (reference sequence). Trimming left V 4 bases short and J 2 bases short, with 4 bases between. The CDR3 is CASSPAGANVLTF. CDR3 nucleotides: TGTGCCAGCAGCCCTGCTGGGGCCAACGTCCTGACTTTC.

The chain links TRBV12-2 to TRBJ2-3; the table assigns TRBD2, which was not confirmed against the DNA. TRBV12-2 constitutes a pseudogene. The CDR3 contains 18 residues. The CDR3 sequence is CASRQEAAGGPSTDTQYF. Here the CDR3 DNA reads TGTGCAAGTCGCCAAGAAGCGGCCGGGGGGCCCAGCACAGATACGCAGTATTTT.

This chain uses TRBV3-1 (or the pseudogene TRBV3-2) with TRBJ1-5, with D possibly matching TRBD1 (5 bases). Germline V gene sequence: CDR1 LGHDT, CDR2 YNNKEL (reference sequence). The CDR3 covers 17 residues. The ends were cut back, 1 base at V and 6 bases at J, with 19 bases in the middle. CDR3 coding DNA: TGTGCCAGCAGCCAAGGGGGGGGGACCGTCCGGATTCAGCCCCAGCATTTT. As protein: CASSQGGGTVRIQPQHF.

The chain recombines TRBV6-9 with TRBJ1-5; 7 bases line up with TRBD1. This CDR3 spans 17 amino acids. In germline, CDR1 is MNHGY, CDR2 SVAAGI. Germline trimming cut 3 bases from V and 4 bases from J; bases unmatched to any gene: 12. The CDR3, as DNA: TGTGCCAGCAGTTACAAGGGACAGCCGCATCCGAATCAGCCCCAGCATTTT. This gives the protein CASSYKGQPHPNQPQHF.

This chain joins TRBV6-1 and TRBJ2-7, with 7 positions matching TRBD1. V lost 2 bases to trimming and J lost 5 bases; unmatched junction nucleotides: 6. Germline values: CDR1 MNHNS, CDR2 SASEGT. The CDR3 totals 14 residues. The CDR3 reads CASSERYRGHEQYF. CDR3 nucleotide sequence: TGTGCCAGCAGTGAACGGTACAGGGGACACGAGCAGTACTTC.

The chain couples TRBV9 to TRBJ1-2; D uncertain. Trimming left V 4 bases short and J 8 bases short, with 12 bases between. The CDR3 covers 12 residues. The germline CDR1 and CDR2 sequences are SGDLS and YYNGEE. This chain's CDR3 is CASSSFAEGYTF. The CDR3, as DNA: TGTGCCAGCAGCTCCTTTGCTGAGGGCTACACCTTC.

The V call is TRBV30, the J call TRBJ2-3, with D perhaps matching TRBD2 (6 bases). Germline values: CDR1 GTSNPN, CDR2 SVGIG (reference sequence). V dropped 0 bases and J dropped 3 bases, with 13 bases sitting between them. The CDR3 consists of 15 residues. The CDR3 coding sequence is TGTGCCTGGAGTGTAGGAGGGCAGTATACAGATACGCAGTATTTT. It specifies CAWSVGGQYTDTQYF.

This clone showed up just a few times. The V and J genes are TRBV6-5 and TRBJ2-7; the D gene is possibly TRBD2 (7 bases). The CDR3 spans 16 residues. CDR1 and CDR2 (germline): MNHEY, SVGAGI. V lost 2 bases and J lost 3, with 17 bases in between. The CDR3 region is CASSYGGGGTSYEQYF. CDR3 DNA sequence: TGTGCCAGCAGTTACGGAGGGGGGGGCACCAGCTACGAGCAGTACTTC.

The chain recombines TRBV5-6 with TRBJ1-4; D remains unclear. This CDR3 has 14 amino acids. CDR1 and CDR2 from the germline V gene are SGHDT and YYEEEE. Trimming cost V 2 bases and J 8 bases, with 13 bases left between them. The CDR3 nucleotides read TGTGCCAGCAGCTTTGGATGGGCCCAGGAAAAACTGTTTTTT. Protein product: CASSFGWAQEKLFF.

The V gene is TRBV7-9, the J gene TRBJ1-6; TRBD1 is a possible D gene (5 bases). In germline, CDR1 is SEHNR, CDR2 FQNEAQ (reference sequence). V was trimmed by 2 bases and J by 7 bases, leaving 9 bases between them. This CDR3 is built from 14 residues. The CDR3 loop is CASSLTGINSPLHF. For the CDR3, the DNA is TGTGCCAGCAGCTTAACAGGAATAAATTCACCCCTCCACTTT.

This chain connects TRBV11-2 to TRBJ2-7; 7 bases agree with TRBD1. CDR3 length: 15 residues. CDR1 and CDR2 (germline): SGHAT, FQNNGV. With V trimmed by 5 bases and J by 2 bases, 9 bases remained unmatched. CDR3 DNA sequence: TGTGCCAGCAGCCGGGTAGTACAGGGGACCTACGAGCAGTACTTC. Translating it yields CASSRVVQGTYEQYF.

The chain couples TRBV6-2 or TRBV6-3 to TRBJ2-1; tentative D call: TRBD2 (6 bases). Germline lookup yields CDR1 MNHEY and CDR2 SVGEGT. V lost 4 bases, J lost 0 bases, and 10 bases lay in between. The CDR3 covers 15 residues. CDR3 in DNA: TGTGCCAGCAGTTTGGGACTCCTCTCCTACAATGAGCAGTTCTTC. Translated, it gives CASSLGLLSYNEQFF.

The CDR3 DNA sequence: TGTGCCAGCAGCCACGCTACACGGGTAGATACGCAGTATTTT. Translating it yields CASSHATRVDTQYF. The chain joins TRBV5-4 to TRBJ2-3; D gene uncertain. V was shortened by 4 bases and J by 5 bases, with 14 bases between the two germline ends. The CDR3 spans 14 residues. Germline assignment: CDR1 SGHNT and CDR2 YYREEE (reference sequence).